The clone carrying this TCR beta chain was seen only a few times. The data derive from a study of blood T cells in healthy people across ages. Healthy individuals of Caucasian origin from Russia, aged about 6 to 95, served as donors. Alongside a J-beta primer mix, a sample-barcoded 5' primer served in a second PCR lasting roughly 7 to 12 cycles. Unique molecular identifiers of 12 random nucleotides labeled each cDNA. TCRdb independently ran MiXCR on the 5' RACE reads; one entry per CDR3 protein. The sample has about 840,000 distinct CDR3 sequences, almost 30% seen once. The data were also submitted as part of a second study, on T cells of mothers and their children. That work contributes: Overlap ran slightly, non-significantly higher for related than unrelated mother-child pairs.

This receptor was identified in a woman aged 40 to 49 in good health. Input material: blood.

CDR3: CASLRLGLQPQHF. CDR3 bases: TGTGCCAGCCTACGACTGGGGCTTCAGCCCCAGCATTTT. The chain joins TRBV6-4 to TRBJ1-5; D may be TRBD1 (5 bases). V was trimmed by 8 bases and J by 6 bases, leaving 14 bases between them. Germline assignment: CDR1 MRHNA and CDR2 SNTAGT. The CDR3 is made up of 13 amino acids.